This TCR beta chain was recovered during a study of chemoradiotherapy in HPV16-positive cancers. Findings and caveats of the study: In HPV16-positive patients, HPV-responsive T-cell expansion tracked better recurrence-free survival. Candidate HPV-specific clones and E7-related TCR motifs grew in tumor during treatment. Only a couple of HPV16-positive patients supplied the functional HPV-specificity definition.

Only in-frame clones appear in the TCRdb table, and some are missing; sequencing was by immunoSEQ multiplex PCR. This sample has about 25,000 clones, with around 94% found just once. To note about this clone: Its antigen is unknown.

The germline V and J ends were trimmed by 6 bases and 2 bases, with 14 bases remaining between them. Germline-derived CDR1 and CDR2 are KGHSH and LQKENI. The length of the CDR3 is 14 residues. Material: blood, obtained from a patient who underwent chemoradiotherapy. This chain connects TRBV18 to TRBJ2-7, with D possibly matching TRBD1 (6 bases). This clonotype was sampled from a human donor with HPV-associated anogenital cancer. Here the CDR3 reads CASSPRDTTYEQYF. CDR3 DNA sequence: TGTGCCAGCTCCCCCAGGGACACCACCTACGAGCAGTACTTC.